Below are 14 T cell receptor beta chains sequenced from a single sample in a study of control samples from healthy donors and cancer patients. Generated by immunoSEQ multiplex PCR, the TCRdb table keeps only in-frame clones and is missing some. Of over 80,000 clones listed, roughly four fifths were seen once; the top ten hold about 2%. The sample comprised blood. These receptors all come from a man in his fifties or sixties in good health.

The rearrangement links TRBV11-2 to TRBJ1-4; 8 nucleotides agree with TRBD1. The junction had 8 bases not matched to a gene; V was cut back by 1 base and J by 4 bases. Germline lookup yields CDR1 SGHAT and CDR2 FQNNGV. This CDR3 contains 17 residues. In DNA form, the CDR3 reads TGTGCCAGCAGCTTAGGGGTTGGGACAGGTTATAATGAAAAACTGTTTTTT. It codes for CASSLGVGTGYNEKLFF. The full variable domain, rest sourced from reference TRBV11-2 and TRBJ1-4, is EAGVAQSPRYKIIEKRQSVAFWCNPISGHATLYWYQQILGQGPKLLIQFQNNGVVDDSQLPKDRFSAERLKGVDSTLKIQPAKLEDSAVYLCASSLGVGTGYNEKLFFGSGTQLSVL.

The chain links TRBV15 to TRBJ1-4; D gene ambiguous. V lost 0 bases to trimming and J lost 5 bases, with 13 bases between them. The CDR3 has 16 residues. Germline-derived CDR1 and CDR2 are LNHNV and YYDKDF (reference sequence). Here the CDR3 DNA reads TGTGCCACCAGCAGAGATACAAGACGGCTGAATGAAAAACTGTTTTTT. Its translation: CATSRDTRRLNEKLFF.

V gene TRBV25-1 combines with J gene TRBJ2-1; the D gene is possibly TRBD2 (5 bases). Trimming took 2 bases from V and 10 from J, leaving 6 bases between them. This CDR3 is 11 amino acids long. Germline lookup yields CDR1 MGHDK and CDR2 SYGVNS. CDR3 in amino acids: CASSEEREQFF. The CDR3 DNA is TGTGCCAGCAGTGAAGAGCGGGAGCAGTTCTTC.

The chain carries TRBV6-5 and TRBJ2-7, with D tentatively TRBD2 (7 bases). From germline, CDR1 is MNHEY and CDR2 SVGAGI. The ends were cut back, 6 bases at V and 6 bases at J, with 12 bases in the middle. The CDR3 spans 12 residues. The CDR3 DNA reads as TGTGCCAGCAGCATTCGGGGGGCCGAGCAGTACTTC. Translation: CASSIRGAEQYF.

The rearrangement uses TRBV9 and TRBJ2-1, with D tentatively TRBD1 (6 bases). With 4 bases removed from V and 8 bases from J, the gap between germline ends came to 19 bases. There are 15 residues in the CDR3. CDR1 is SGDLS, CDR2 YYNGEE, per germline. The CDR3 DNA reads TGTGCCAGCAGCCCGTGGGGGCAGGGTTTCGATGAGCAGTTCTTC. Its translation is CASSPWGQGFDEQFF.

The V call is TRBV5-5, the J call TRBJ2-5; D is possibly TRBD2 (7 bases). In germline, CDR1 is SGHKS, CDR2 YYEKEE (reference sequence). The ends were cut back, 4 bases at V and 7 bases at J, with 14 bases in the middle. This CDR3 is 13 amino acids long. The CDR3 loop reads CASSQGGDGTQYF. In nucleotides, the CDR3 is TGTGCCAGCAGCCAAGGGGGGGACGGGACCCAGTACTTC.

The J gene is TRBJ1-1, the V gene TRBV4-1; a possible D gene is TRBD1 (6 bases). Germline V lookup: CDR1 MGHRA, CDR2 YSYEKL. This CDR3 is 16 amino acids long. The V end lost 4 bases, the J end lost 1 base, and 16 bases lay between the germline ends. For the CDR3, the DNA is TGCGCCAGCAGCCCTCTAAGTTGGGGGCCGAACACTGAAGCTTTCTTT. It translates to CASSPLSWGPNTEAFF.

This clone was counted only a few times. CDR3 in DNA: TGTGCCTGGAGGGGGGGAAGCCCCTACGAGCAGTACTTC. Protein sequence: CAWRGGSPYEQYF. The V and J genes are TRBV30 and TRBJ2-7, with D maybe TRBD2 (6 bases). Per the germline V gene, CDR1 is GTSNPN and CDR2 is SVGIG (reference sequence). The CDR3 has 13 amino acids. V was clipped by 3 bases and J by 2 bases, with 11 bases between them. Supplemented by reference TRBV30 and TRBJ2-7, the full variable domain reads SQTIHQWPATLVQPVGSPLSLECTVEGTSNPNLYWYRQAAGRGLQLLFYSVGIGQISSEVPQNLSASRPQDRQFILSSKKLLLSDSGFYLCAWRGGSPYEQYFGPGTRLTVT.

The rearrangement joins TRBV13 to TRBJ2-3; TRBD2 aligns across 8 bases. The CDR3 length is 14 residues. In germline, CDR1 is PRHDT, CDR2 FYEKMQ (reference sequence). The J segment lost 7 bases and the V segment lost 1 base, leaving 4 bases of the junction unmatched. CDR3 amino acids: CASSLAGGPNTQYF. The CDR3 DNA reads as TGTGCCAGCAGCTTAGCGGGGGGGCCAAATACGCAGTATTTT.

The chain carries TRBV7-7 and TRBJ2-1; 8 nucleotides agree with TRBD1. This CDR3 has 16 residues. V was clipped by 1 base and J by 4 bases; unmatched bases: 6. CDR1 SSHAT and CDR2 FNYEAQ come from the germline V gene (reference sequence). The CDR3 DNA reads TGTGCCAGCAGCTTAGAGGGCAGGGGGCTATACAATGAGCAGTTCTTC. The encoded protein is CASSLEGRGLYNEQFF.

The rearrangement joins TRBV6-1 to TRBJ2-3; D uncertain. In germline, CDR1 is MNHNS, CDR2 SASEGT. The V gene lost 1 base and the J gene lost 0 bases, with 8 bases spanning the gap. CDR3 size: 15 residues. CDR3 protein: CASSEDITSTDTQYF. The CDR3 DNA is TGTGCCAGCAGTGAAGATATCACTAGCACAGATACGCAGTATTTT.

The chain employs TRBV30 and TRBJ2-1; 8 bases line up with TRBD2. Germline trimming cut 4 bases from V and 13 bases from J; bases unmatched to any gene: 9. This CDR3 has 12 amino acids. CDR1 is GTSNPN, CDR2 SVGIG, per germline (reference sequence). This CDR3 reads CAWKPLAGLQFF. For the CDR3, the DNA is TGTGCCTGGAAACCTCTAGCGGGTCTACAGTTCTTC. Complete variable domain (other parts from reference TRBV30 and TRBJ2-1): SQTIHQWPATLVQPVGSPLSLECTVEGTSNPNLYWYRQAAGRGLQLLFYSVGIGQISSEVPQNLSASRPQDRQFILSSKKLLLSDSGFYLCAWKPLAGLQFFGPGTRLTVL.

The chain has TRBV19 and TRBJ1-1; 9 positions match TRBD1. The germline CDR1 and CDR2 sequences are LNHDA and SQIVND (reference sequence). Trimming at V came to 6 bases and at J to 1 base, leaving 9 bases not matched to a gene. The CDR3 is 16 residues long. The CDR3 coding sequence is TGTGCCAGTAGACCACAGGGGGCGCCAGGGAACACTGAAGCTTTCTTT. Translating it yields CASRPQGAPGNTEAFF.

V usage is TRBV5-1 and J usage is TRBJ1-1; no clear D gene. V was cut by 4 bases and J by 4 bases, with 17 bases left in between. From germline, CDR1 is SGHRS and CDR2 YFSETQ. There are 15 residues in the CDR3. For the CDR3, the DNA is TGCGCCAGCAGCGACGCGGATTGGAGCGGCACTGAAGCTTTCTTT. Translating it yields CASSDADWSGTEAFF.